Below are 21 T cell receptor beta chains sequenced from a single sample in a study of human T cells and chemical hapten exposure. Stated time point: pre-sensitization, week 0. Documented treatment: therapeutic diphenylcyclopropenone sensitization with weekly scalp DPC. Each CDR3 protein is one row after TCRdb ran MiXCR on the RACE reads. Of over 300,000 distinct CDR3 sequences listed, more than 4.5% were seen once; the top ten hold 2.5% to 3%. Sequencing used whole blood, obtained in connection with sensitization to the hapten diphenylcyclopropenone (DPC). These receptors all stem from a woman aged 45-65 years with alopecia areata. Some clones in this sample may be carry-over from other donors' samples.

The sample holds many counts of this clonotype. The chain combines TRBV12-3 or TRBV12-4 with TRBJ2-4, with D possibly matching TRBD1 (6 bases). The CDR3 covers 15 residues. V was cut by 5 bases and J by 0 bases, with 11 bases left in between. The CDR3 bases are TGTGCCAGCAGTAGGACAGACCAAGCCAAAAACATTCAGTACTTC. Protein product: CASSRTDQAKNIQYF.

This clonotype was recorded at least ten times. This chain links TRBV4-1 with TRBJ2-1, with TRBD1 matching over 8 bases. The germline gives CDR1 MGHRA, CDR2 YSYEKL. There are 16 residues in the CDR3. The V segment lost 1 base and the J segment 0 bases; nucleotides outside the gene matches: 2. The chain's CDR3 is CASSQAGTGSYNEQFF. The DNA for the CDR3 is TGCGCCAGCAGCCAAGCTGGGACAGGCTCCTACAATGAGCAGTTCTTC.

This clonotype was recorded at least ten times. This chain uses TRBV27 with TRBJ2-7; D is undetermined. V was clipped by 5 bases and J by 1 base, with 9 bases between them. The CDR3 is made up of 13 amino acids. The germline CDR1 and CDR2 sequences are MNHEY and SMNVEV (reference sequence). For the CDR3, the DNA is TGTGCCAGCAGTGATGACGCGTCCTACGAGCAGTACTTC. It yields the protein CASSDDASYEQYF.

Many counts were recorded for this clonotype. V usage is TRBV20-1 and J usage is TRBJ2-7; D perhaps matches TRBD1 (6 bases). Germline-derived CDR1 and CDR2 are DFQATT and SNEGSKA (reference sequence). The CDR3 consists of 13 residues. V lost 6 bases, J lost 1 base, and 13 bases lay in between. The CDR3 DNA reads as TGCAGTGCGTCCGGGACATTATCCTACGAGCAGTACTTC. The encoded protein is CSASGTLSYEQYF.

This clonotype was recorded at least ten times. The chain carries TRBV12-3 or TRBV12-4 and TRBJ1-1; no definite D call. V lost 5 bases and J 5 bases, leaving 12 bases between the germline ends. This CDR3 comprises 13 residues. The CDR3 loop reads CASSLGFDTEAFF. DNA for the CDR3: TGTGCCAGCAGTCTAGGTTTCGATACTGAAGCTTTCTTT.

This clonotype came up many times. The chain employs TRBV19 and TRBJ2-1, with D possibly TRBD1 on 6 matching bases. Trimming removed 5 bases at V and 3 bases at J, with 11 bases between. CDR1 is LNHDA and CDR2 is SQIVND in the germline V gene (reference sequence). There are 14 residues in the CDR3. The CDR3: CASSLDSLYNEQFF. As DNA, the CDR3 is TGTGCCAGTAGTTTGGACAGCCTCTACAATGAGCAGTTCTTC.

This clonotype appeared many times. V is TRBV24-1 and J is TRBJ1-2; D gene ambiguous. CDR1 is KGHDR, CDR2 SFDVKD, per germline. V was trimmed by 2 bases and J by 8 bases, leaving 5 bases between them. The CDR3 covers 11 residues. The CDR3 loop is CATSDSEGYTF. DNA for the CDR3: TGTGCCACCAGTGATTCAGAGGGCTACACCTTC.

This clonotype was counted many times. This chain joins TRBV10-3 and TRBJ2-2, with TRBD1 as a possible D gene (6 bases). Trimming took off 6 bases at V and 0 bases at J, with 14 bases between the two ends. The CDR3 is made up of 16 amino acids. Per germline, CDR1 ENHRY and CDR2 SYGVKD. The CDR3 reads CAISAGQSTNTGELFF. The CDR3 DNA is TGTGCCATCAGCGCTGGACAGTCAACGAACACCGGGGAGCTGTTTTTT.

This clonotype was found a few times. A much bigger clone sits one base away, suggesting this may be a read error. V gene TRBV29-1 combines with J gene TRBJ2-1; 11 nucleotides align to TRBD1. In germline, CDR1 is SQVTM, CDR2 ANQGSEA. The CDR3 contains 13 residues. CDR3 nucleotides: TGCCGCGTTGGACAGGGGGCTTACAATGAGCAGTTCTTC. Residues: CRVGQGAYNEQFF.

This clonotype was detected only a few times. This chain connects TRBV15 to TRBJ1-3; unclear D gene. The germline V gene encodes CDR1 LNHNV and CDR2 YYDKDF (reference sequence). Trimming pared 0 bases from V and 2 bases from J, leaving 11 bases between. The CDR3 loop spans 16 amino acids. The CDR3 coding sequence is TGTGCCACCAGCAGAGAAGGGCCGCAAACTGGAAACACCATATATTTT. Translated: CATSREGPQTGNTIYF.

V is TRBV7-2 and J is TRBJ2-5; D is undetermined. With 5 bases removed from V and 4 bases from J, the gap between germline ends came to 5 bases. Germline V gene sequence: CDR1 SGHTA, CDR2 FQGNSA. The CDR3 covers 11 residues. The CDR3 region is CASSARETQYF. The CDR3 coding sequence is TGTGCCAGCAGCGCACGAGAGACCCAGTACTTC. The variable domain in full, completed from reference TRBV7-2 and TRBJ2-5, reads GAGVSQSPSNKVTEKGKDVELRCDPISGHTALYWYRQSLGQGLEFLIYFQGNSAPDKSGLPSDRFSAERTGGSVSTLTIQRTQQEDSAVYLCASSARETQYFGPGTRLLVL.

The V gene is TRBV28, the J gene TRBJ1-6, with D possibly matching TRBD1 (6 bases). Germline CDR1 MDHEN, CDR2 SYDVKM. The CDR3 loop spans 15 amino acids. V was cut by 5 bases and J by 14 bases, with 22 bases left in between. Written as DNA, the CDR3 is TGTGCCAGCAGTCCGGACCGCCGACAGGCAAACACCCTCCACTTT. This codes for CASSPDRRQANTLHF.

This clonotype was seen at least ten times. The chain uses TRBV7-6 and TRBJ2-1, with D maybe TRBD2 (6 bases). Trimming left V 4 bases short and J 2 bases short, with 12 bases between. From germline, CDR1 is SGHVS and CDR2 FNYEAQ. The CDR3 has 15 residues. The CDR3 DNA reads TGTGCCAGCAGCTCCGGGACTTCACCCTACAATGAGCAGTTCTTC. The encoded protein is CASSSGTSPYNEQFF.

V gene TRBV3-1 combines with J gene TRBJ2-1; D is undetermined. CDR1 LGHDT and CDR2 YNNKEL come from the germline V gene (reference sequence). Trimming pared 0 bases from V and 10 bases from J, leaving 10 bases between. This CDR3 is built from 13 residues. The CDR3 protein is CASSQEGRREQFF. CDR3 DNA: TGTGCCAGCAGCCAAGAAGGTCGGCGGGAGCAGTTCTTC.

Of note for this clonotype: A read error may explain this, as a much larger clone is one base away. V usage is TRBV5-1 and J usage is TRBJ1-2, with TRBD1 as a possible D gene (6 bases). This CDR3 is built from 16 residues. Germline values: CDR1 SGHRS, CDR2 YFSETQ. V was cut by 4 bases and J by 6 bases, with 22 bases left in between. In DNA, the CDR3 is TGCGCCAGCAGCCTATTCTACAGGGAGGCGGGCCATGGCTACACCTTC. This encodes CASSLFYREAGHGYTF.

V usage is TRBV29-1 and J usage is TRBJ1-2; D might be TRBD1 (5 bases). The CDR3 spans 13 residues. Germline CDR1 reads SQVTM; CDR2 reads ANQGSEA. The V gene lost 6 bases and the J gene lost 0 bases, with 11 bases spanning the gap. The CDR3 spells CSVQTASNYGYTF. Written as DNA, the CDR3 is TGCAGCGTCCAGACAGCCTCTAACTATGGCTACACCTTC.

This chain connects TRBV30 to TRBJ2-2; tentative D call: TRBD2 (6 bases). There are 14 residues in the CDR3. Germline values: CDR1 GTSNPN, CDR2 SVGIG (reference sequence). Deletions cut 2 bases from V and 7 bases from J, with 14 bases between. The CDR3 DNA follows: TGTGCCTGGAGTAGAGGACTAATCGGCGGGGAGCTGTTTTTT. Amino acid sequence: CAWSRGLIGGELFF.

The chain recombines TRBV7-2 with TRBJ1-5; a possible D gene is TRBD1 (6 bases). V lost 3 bases and J 3 bases, leaving 9 bases between the germline ends. The CDR3 is 14 amino acids. The V gene's germline CDR1 is SGHTA and CDR2 FQGNSA. This CDR3 is CASSFRDINQPQHF. In nucleotides, the CDR3 is TGTGCCAGCAGCTTCAGGGACATCAATCAGCCCCAGCATTTT.

This clonotype was detected only a few times. The rearrangement joins TRBV5-4 to TRBJ2-1, with a weak D call TRBD2 (6 bases). The CDR3 spans 14 residues. CDR1 and CDR2 (germline): SGHNT, YYREEE (reference sequence). Trimming took off 3 bases at V and 2 bases at J, with 9 bases between the two ends. Here the CDR3 DNA reads TGTGCCAGCAGCTCAGGACTAACCTACAATGAGCAGTTCTTC. Translated: CASSSGLTYNEQFF. Looking up the rest from reference TRBV5-4 and TRBJ2-1 gives the full variable domain: ETGVTQSPTHLIKTRGQQVTLRCSSQSGHNTVSWYQQALGQGPQFIFQYYREEENGRGNFPPRFSGLQFPNYSSELNVNALELDDSALYLCASSSGLTYNEQFFGPGTRLTVL.

The chain couples TRBV18 to TRBJ1-1, with D uncertain. Germline V gives CDR1 KGHSH, CDR2 LQKENI. V lost 7 bases and J lost 2, with 20 bases in between. CDR3 length: 16 amino acids. As DNA, the CDR3 is TGTGCCAGCTTAACCTTTCCATTTGGAGGCAACACTGAAGCTTTCTTT. Translated, it gives CASLTFPFGGNTEAFF.

This clonotype has more than one count but fewer than ten. This chain's CDR3 is CSVEDTPGYEQYF. CDR3 nucleotide sequence: TGCAGCGTTGAAGATACGCCCGGCTACGAGCAGTACTTC. This chain uses TRBV29-1 with TRBJ2-7; D is unresolved. V dropped 0 bases and J dropped 3 bases, with 9 bases sitting between them. This CDR3 region has 13 residues. Germline V gene data show CDR1 as SQVTM and CDR2 as ANQGSEA.